The next 2 T cell receptor beta chains were all read from a single sample in a study of shared clonotypes between healthy human individuals. Method: immunoSEQ multiplex PCR; TCRdb's copy keeps in-frame clones and lacks some. This table has 2 million to 2.5 million clones, around 92% appearing once. The sequencing input was naive CD4+ T cells from PBMCs. Subset indicated: CD45RA+ positively selected. These receptors were obtained from a man aged 18 to 29 in good health. Some clones in this sample may be carry-over from other donors' samples.

This clone was counted a single time. Other DNA sequences within the sample encode an identical CDR3. V is TRBV7-2 and J is TRBJ1-3; the D is unclear. Trimming left V 5 bases short and J 4 bases short, with 15 bases between. There are 15 residues in the CDR3. Per germline, CDR1 SGHTA and CDR2 FQGNSA. CDR3 sequence: CASSLEWGSGNTIYF. CDR3 coding DNA: TGTGCCAGCAGCCTAGAGTGGGGTTCCGGAAACACCATATATTTT. Drawing the rest from reference TRBV7-2 and TRBJ1-3, the complete variable domain is GAGVSQSPSNKVTEKGKDVELRCDPISGHTALYWYRQSLGQGLEFLIYFQGNSAPDKSGLPSDRFSAERTGGSVSTLTIQRTQQEDSAVYLCASSLEWGSGNTIYFGEGSWLTVV.

This clone was detected a few times. Other nucleotide sequences in the sample specify the same CDR3. This chain joins TRBV5-4 and TRBJ1-1; D gene uncertain. Germline lookup yields CDR1 SGHNT and CDR2 YYREEE (reference sequence). CDR3 length equals 12 residues. Deletions cut 0 bases from V and 5 bases from J, with 5 bases between. CDR3 in DNA: TGTGCCAGCAGCTTGGACAGTACTGAAGCTTTCTTT. Its translation: CASSLDSTEAFF.